The present T cell receptor beta chain was sequenced within a study of T cells in localized non-small cell lung cancer (dated by TCRdb to the early 2020s). Study-level background: The study analyzed T cell repertoires of 236 early-stage NSCLC patients, comparing tumors and uninvolved tumor-adjacent lungs. The cohort consisted of a few hundred treatment-naive NSCLC patients whose localized lung tumors had been resected. The mean age of the NSCLC patients was approximately 71 years, with 130 or so men and 85 to 110 women. Study-level results and caveats: Uninvolved tumor-adjacent lung showed the highest T cell clonality, higher than tumor, which suggests more focused antigenic responses in the adjacent lung. Higher T cell density in blood was associated with longer overall survival, whereas higher clonality in adjacent lung was associated with shorter survival. A median of 57 of the top 100 tumor clones were detected in paired uninvolved adjacent lung, and about 29 of these tumor clones were also found among the top 100 clones of the paired uninvolved adjacent lung. Because of the exploratory design, TCR variables were selected using unadjusted p-values without false-discovery rate correction. Because multi-region sequencing of the tumors was not done, intratumor heterogeneity could not be ruled out.

Sequences ENHRY (CDR1) and SYGVKD (CDR2) are obtained from the germline V gene. Trimming takes 6 bases off V and 3 bases off J; junction bases not matched to a gene: 6. Counted from cysteine to phenylalanine, this CDR3 has 14 amino acids. The CDR3 DNA has 42 bases and is translated from base 1. At diagnosis, tumor, uninvolved tumor-adjacent lung and peripheral blood were collected and then preserved as a mix of FFPE and fresh-frozen material. For TCR repertoire profiling, the blood samples were analyzed as peripheral blood mononuclear cells. In regard to this clone: There is no known antigen for this receptor. Nothing much larger sits one base from this clone, and base qualities are not available.

TCR beta CDR3 regions were sequenced from DNA using the immunoSEQ Assay. Under the source paper's analysis protocol: T cell density was computed as TCR beta template counts normalized to usable DNA estimated by amplifying housekeeping genes. Using the preseqR package, richness was estimated by extrapolating to 120,000 templates for tissue samples and 400,000 templates for PBMC samples. Clonality was calculated as one minus Pielou's evenness. To identify tissue-enriched TCRs, differential abundance testing was run on productive amino-acid clonotypes with a minimum total count of 5 and an alpha of 0.1. The Jaccard Index and the Morisita Overlap Index were used to measure repertoire overlap between compartments. TCR beta CDR3s were clustered by GLIPH together with public tetramer-defined viral CDR3s, and at least three viral sequences plus V-gene enrichment were required for viral motifs. TCRdb's version of the immuneACCESS table is confined to in-frame rearrangements and falls short of the full clone set. An unresolved V gene accounts for under half of the shortfall where checked; the remainder is of unknown origin. The V and J calls and clone size are taken from that table; D and trimming were inferred from the DNA. The sample has tens of thousands of clones on record, 92% of them singletons. The ten largest account for roughly 4% of the sample.

The sequence was collected from a woman aged 40-69 years with stage III lung adenocarcinoma. The rearrangement joined TRBV10-3 to TRBJ1-1; TRBD1 fits 8 bases in the junction. Material: peripheral blood mononuclear cells, obtained before any cancer treatment. The sequence in DNA is TGTGCCATCAGCCCCACACAGGGGGACACTGAAGCTTTCTTT. This sequence encodes CAISPTQGDTEAFF.